The clone carrying this T cell receptor (beta chain) was seen only a few times. Its antigen is undetermined. The source of the sample is a study of regulatory T cells in long-lasting Graves disease. Combining iRepertoire HTBI primers with Arm-PCR of CDR3 regions, the authors built TCR beta libraries. TCRdb analysed the multiplex PCR reads with MiXCR anew, one entry per CDR3 protein. This sample has about 450,000 distinct CDR3 sequences, with around 20% found just once. Notes on the study in general: Persistent patients shared 2,500 to 3,000 public clonotypes among themselves. Newly diagnosed patients shared fewer, at roughly 900. Persistent disease preferred TRBV28, TRBJ1-2 and TRBJ2-5.

The CDR3 is 13 residues long. Germline CDR1 is ENHRY and CDR2 is SYGVKD. V dropped 9 bases and J dropped 10; count of bases not matched to a gene: 9. The time point is: persistent/refractory GD, antithyroid drugs over 5 years with positive TRAb. Generation of the TCR library employed RNA extracted from PBMCs. The patient group derived from an endocrinology department in Xi'an, China. The rearrangement uses TRBV10-3 and TRBJ1-4, with 9 nucleotides matching TRBD1. The source is a female donor with Graves disease. The input for sequencing was peripheral blood mononuclear cells (PBMCs), taken when the disease was refractory, from a patient treated with antithyroid drugs. CDR3 sequence: CAIKQGAEGKLFF. In DNA, the CDR3 is TGTGCCATTAAACAGGGGGCCGAGGGAAAACTGTTTTTT.